This is a list of T cell receptor beta chains from one sample in a study of blood T cell repertoires in COVID-19. Sequencing used immunoSEQ multiplex PCR; TCRdb keeps in-frame clones, though not all of them. The data show around 140,000 clones, about 83% seen once. The sample taken for sequencing was peripheral blood. The receptors come from a woman aged 45-59 years with active or convalescent COVID-19. Both conserved end residues are part of each CDR3. The order of the fields is CDR3 protein, CDR3 DNA, D gene, J gene, V gene, clone size. The D gene is left open where the match is weak. Clone size, where shown, is once, few, many, or a class for clones that have expanded.

CDR3 protein: CASSEAGSGGKLFF; CDR3 DNA: TGTGCCAGCAGTGAAGCAGGGAGCGGCGGAAAACTGTTTTTT; D gene: .; J gene: TRBJ1-4; V gene: TRBV2; clone size: .
CDR3 protein: CASSLVGRRQGQNSPLHF; CDR3 DNA: TGTGCCAGCAGCTTAGTTGGGAGGAGGCAGGGTCAGAATTCACCCCTCCACTTT; D gene: .; J gene: TRBJ1-6; V gene: TRBV11-2; clone size: .
CDR3 protein: CASSPPAWGMNTEAFF; CDR3 DNA: TGTGCCAGCTCCCCCCCGGCGTGGGGCATGAACACTGAAGCTTTCTTT; D gene: .; J gene: TRBJ1-1; V gene: TRBV18; clone size: .
CDR3 protein: CASALNRARYEQYF; CDR3 DNA: TGTGCCAGCGCCCTCAACAGGGCCCGCTACGAGCAGTACTTC; D gene: .; J gene: TRBJ2-7; V gene: TRBV5-8; clone size: .
CDR3 protein: CSVQRAGTYNEQFF; CDR3 DNA: TGCAGCGTCCAAAGAGCGGGTACCTACAATGAGCAGTTCTTC; D gene: .; J gene: TRBJ2-1; V gene: TRBV29-1; clone size: .
CDR3 protein: CAWSVDRVLSGANVLTF; CDR3 DNA: TGTGCCTGGAGTGTAGACCGGGTGCTCTCTGGGGCCAACGTCCTGACTTTC; D gene: .; J gene: TRBJ2-6; V gene: TRBV30; clone size: .
CDR3 protein: CASSPGTGGPQHF; CDR3 DNA: TGTGCCAGCAGTCCCGGGACAGGGGGACCCCAGCATTTT; D gene: TRBD1; J gene: TRBJ1-5; V gene: TRBV6-2/TRBV6-3; clone size: few
CDR3 protein: CASSATDRMGTEAFF; CDR3 DNA: TGTGCCAGCAGCGCAACGGACAGGATGGGGACTGAAGCTTTCTTT; D gene: TRBD1; J gene: TRBJ1-1; V gene: TRBV9; clone size: .
CDR3 protein: CASSQVLRQGNQPQHF; CDR3 DNA: TGCGCCAGCAGCCAAGTCCTTCGACAGGGTAATCAGCCCCAGCATTTT; D gene: TRBD1; J gene: TRBJ1-5; V gene: TRBV4-1; clone size: .
CDR3 protein: CASRNSGGQETQYF; CDR3 DNA: TGTGCCAGCAGAAATAGCGGGGGACAAGAGACCCAGTACTTC; D gene: TRBD2; J gene: TRBJ2-5; V gene: TRBV27; clone size: once
CDR3 protein: CASSPGGFSGNTIYF; CDR3 DNA: TGTGCCAGCAGCCCCGGGGGGTTCTCTGGAAACACCATATATTTT; D gene: .; J gene: TRBJ1-3; V gene: TRBV3-1/TRBV3-2; clone size: .
CDR3 protein: CASSSTNTVTYEQYF; CDR3 DNA: TGTGCCAGCAGTTCCACAAACACCGTTACCTACGAGCAGTACTTC; D gene: .; J gene: TRBJ2-7; V gene: TRBV6-6; clone size: .
CDR3 protein: CASSLEAWGRSPPSGNTIYF; CDR3 DNA: TGTGCCAGCAGCTTAGAGGCTTGGGGCAGAAGTCCGCCCTCTGGAAACACCATATATTTT; D gene: .; J gene: TRBJ1-3; V gene: TRBV7-6; clone size: .
CDR3 protein: CASSQDGTITGELFF; CDR3 DNA: TGCGCCAGCAGCCAAGATGGAACTATCACCGGGGAGCTGTTTTTT; D gene: .; J gene: TRBJ2-2; V gene: TRBV4-3; clone size: .
CDR3 protein: CASSQDAQRGDNEQFF; CDR3 DNA: TGTGCCAGCAGCCAAGATGCCCAGCGGGGGGACAATGAGCAGTTCTTC; D gene: TRBD2; J gene: TRBJ2-1; V gene: TRBV4-2; clone size: .
CDR3 protein: CSVSVYNEQFF; CDR3 DNA: TGCAGCGTTTCTGTTTACAATGAGCAGTTCTTC; D gene: .; J gene: TRBJ2-1; V gene: TRBV29-1; clone size: .
CDR3 protein: CASSSGGGRGYEQYF; CDR3 DNA: TGTGCCAGCAGCTCAGGCGGGGGGAGGGGCTACGAGCAGTACTTC; D gene: TRBD2; J gene: TRBJ2-7; V gene: TRBV7-2; clone size: .
CDR3 protein: CASSIGQEQYF; CDR3 DNA: TGTGCCAGTAGTATAGGACAGGAGCAGTACTTC; D gene: .; J gene: TRBJ2-7; V gene: TRBV19; clone size: .
CDR3 protein: CASSMDRTPGNTIYF; CDR3 DNA: TGTGCCAGCAGTATGGACAGGACCCCTGGAAACACCATATATTTT; D gene: TRBD1; J gene: TRBJ1-3; V gene: TRBV11-2; clone size: .
CDR3 protein: CASSRRRGSSGAEAFF; CDR3 DNA: TGTGCCAGTAGCCGTAGAAGAGGTAGTTCCGGGGCTGAAGCTTTCTTT; D gene: .; J gene: TRBJ1-1; V gene: TRBV19; clone size: .
CDR3 protein: CASSIGQGADEQFF; CDR3 DNA: TGTGCCAGTAGTATCGGACAGGGTGCGGATGAGCAGTTCTTC; D gene: TRBD1; J gene: TRBJ2-1; V gene: TRBV19; clone size: .
CDR3 protein: CASSIQGWTEAFF; CDR3 DNA: TGTGCCAGTAGTATTCAGGGGTGGACTGAAGCTTTCTTT; D gene: .; J gene: TRBJ1-1; V gene: TRBV19; clone size: .
CDR3 protein: CAIRKTGRDTEAFF; CDR3 DNA: TGTGCCATCAGGAAGACAGGGCGGGACACTGAAGCTTTCTTT; D gene: TRBD1; J gene: TRBJ1-1; V gene: TRBV10-3; clone size: .
CDR3 protein: CASSDQDKPGFEQYF; CDR3 DNA: TGTGCCAGCAGTGACCAAGACAAGCCAGGGTTCGAGCAGTACTTC; D gene: .; J gene: TRBJ2-7; V gene: TRBV28; clone size: .
CDR3 protein: CASSEAAQGLIRNQPQHF; CDR3 DNA: TGTGCCAGCAGTGAAGCGGCCCAGGGCTTAATCCGCAATCAGCCCCAGCATTTT; D gene: .; J gene: TRBJ1-5; V gene: TRBV6-1; clone size: .
CDR3 protein: CASSLNNQNIQYF; CDR3 DNA: TGTGCCAGCAGCTTAAACAACCAAAACATTCAGTACTTC; D gene: .; J gene: TRBJ2-4; V gene: TRBV11-2; clone size: .
CDR3 protein: CASSYGTSGKETQYF; CDR3 DNA: TGTGCCAGCAGTTACGGGACTAGCGGTAAAGAGACCCAGTACTTC; D gene: TRBD2; J gene: TRBJ2-5; V gene: TRBV6-2/TRBV6-3; clone size: .
CDR3 protein: CASSPSGRYGRALNTGELFF; CDR3 DNA: TGTGCCAGCTCACCGTCCGGACGGTACGGGAGGGCCTTAAACACCGGGGAGCTGTTTTTT; D gene: TRBD2; J gene: TRBJ2-2; V gene: TRBV18; clone size: .
CDR3 protein: CASSLQGTRGNTIYF; CDR3 DNA: TGTGCCAGCAGCTTGCAGGGTACCCGCGGAAACACCATATATTTT; D gene: .; J gene: TRBJ1-3; V gene: TRBV5-8; clone size: .
CDR3 protein: CASSMGGGYEQYF; CDR3 DNA: TGTGCCAGTAGTATGGGGGGGGGCTACGAGCAGTACTTC; D gene: TRBD2; J gene: TRBJ2-7; V gene: TRBV19; clone size: .
CDR3 protein: CASSLQVSGNTIYF; CDR3 DNA: TGTGCCAGCAGCCTACAAGTCTCTGGAAACACCATATATTTT; D gene: .; J gene: TRBJ1-3; V gene: TRBV3-1/TRBV3-2; clone size: .
CDR3 protein: CASSQGREITEAFF; CDR3 DNA: TGCGCCAGCAGCCAAGGTCGGGAGATCACTGAAGCTTTCTTT; D gene: .; J gene: TRBJ1-1; V gene: TRBV4-3; clone size: few
CDR3 protein: CASSSYYEQYF; CDR3 DNA: TGTGCCAGCAGCTCTTACTACGAGCAGTACTTC; D gene: .; J gene: TRBJ2-7; V gene: TRBV28; clone size: .
CDR3 protein: CASSLSGTGWENEQFF; CDR3 DNA: TGTGCCAGCAGCTTATCCGGGACAGGGTGGGAGAATGAGCAGTTCTTC; D gene: TRBD1; J gene: TRBJ2-1; V gene: TRBV7-3; clone size: .
CDR3 protein: CASSLDGHPSTDTQYF; CDR3 DNA: TGTGCCAGCAGCTTAGATGGGCACCCTAGCACAGATACGCAGTATTTT; D gene: .; J gene: TRBJ2-3; V gene: TRBV11-2; clone size: .
CDR3 protein: CASSLGQGNYGYTF; CDR3 DNA: TGCGCCAGCAGCTTGGGACAGGGGAACTATGGCTACACCTTC; D gene: TRBD1; J gene: TRBJ1-2; V gene: TRBV5-1; clone size: .
CDR3 protein: CSVRDRGNYGYTF; CDR3 DNA: TGCAGCGTCCGGGACAGGGGTAACTATGGCTACACCTTC; D gene: TRBD1; J gene: TRBJ1-2; V gene: TRBV29-1; clone size: .
CDR3 protein: CATSKESSYEQYF; CDR3 DNA: TGTGCCACCAGTAAAGAGAGCTCCTACGAGCAGTACTTC; D gene: .; J gene: TRBJ2-7; V gene: TRBV24-1; clone size: .
CDR3 protein: CASSLDSTGYTF; CDR3 DNA: TGTGCCAGCAGTTTAGACAGCACTGGCTACACCTTC; D gene: .; J gene: TRBJ1-2; V gene: TRBV12-3/TRBV12-4; clone size: .
CDR3 protein: CASSLGQGARGNTIYF; CDR3 DNA: TGTGCCAGTAGCCTGGGACAGGGGGCGCGTGGAAACACCATATATTTT; D gene: TRBD1; J gene: TRBJ1-3; V gene: TRBV19; clone size: .
CDR3 protein: CASSNGRGTEAFF; CDR3 DNA: TGTGCCAGCAGTAACGGGAGGGGCACTGAAGCTTTCTTT; D gene: .; J gene: TRBJ1-1; V gene: TRBV27; clone size: .
CDR3 protein: CASSQDRGDQPQHF; CDR3 DNA: TGTGCCAGCAGCCAAGACAGGGGGGATCAGCCCCAGCATTTT; D gene: TRBD1; J gene: TRBJ1-5; V gene: TRBV7-9; clone size: .
CDR3 protein: CASSINGGGGTGELFF; CDR3 DNA: TGTGCCAGTAGTATAAATGGAGGGGGGGGAACCGGGGAGCTGTTTTTT; D gene: .; J gene: TRBJ2-2; V gene: TRBV19; clone size: .
CDR3 protein: CASSESSGGPKYNEQFF; CDR3 DNA: TGTGCCAGCAGTGAATCTAGCGGGGGGCCTAAATACAATGAGCAGTTCTTC; D gene: TRBD2; J gene: TRBJ2-1; V gene: TRBV2; clone size: few